This T cell receptor beta chain was identified during a study of cytomegalovirus exposure and HLA in healthy donors (dated by TCRdb to the late 2010s). With respect to the entire study: An earlier analysis of roughly 570 of the donors reported approximately 300 Gb of sequence data and 95 million to 140 million unique TCR beta sequences obtained from some 200 million T cells. Four or five DR-DQ haplotypes were handled as single units for association and clustering because linkage in the cohort was strong. A later genetic analysis took genome-wide SNP genotypes for about 55% of the 666 donors and used that subset as a discovery cohort. Donor age, sex, ethnicity and CMV serostatus were compiled alongside the repertoire data. Class I and class II HLA loci were covered by the typing at four-digit resolution. To study patterns of TCR occurrence, a later analysis re-analyzed previously published TCR beta repertoires from 700 or so donors and added high-resolution HLA genotyping. High-throughput TCR immunosequencing, statistical association of individual TCRs with disease status, and machine learning were combined to predict cytomegalovirus infection status. The study was designed to test whether signatures of past pathogen exposure could be identified by cataloging public T cell receptors. Typing coverage varied by locus: roughly 620-640 donors for A, B, C, DRB1 and DQB1; more than 500 for DQA1; more than 600 for DPA1; around 490 for DPB1. Every discovery cohort repertoire had been produced on one sequencing platform. A separate validation cohort of 100 to 150 different subjects was used in addition to the roughly 640-subject first cohort. Roughly 300 gigabases of sequencing data and around 87 million unique TCR sequences were included in an early release covering 550 to 650 HLA-typed donors. Across approximately 400 genotyped donors of the cohort, an average of approximately 240,000 unique TCR beta nucleotide sequences per donor were sequenced, and roughly 20% of those sequences were non-productive. The study used immunosequencing to profile the T cell repertoires of 600 to 850 subjects and linked those repertoires to cytomegalovirus serostatus. Of the 300 to 450 genotyped donors, over 70% fell in the genetic ancestry cluster associated with self-reported Caucasian donors. An earlier analysis of several hundred of the donors applied high-throughput TCR beta sequencing to assess whether each TCR beta V gene segment acted as functional or pseudogenic. Rather than using new phenotypic data, the later analysis identified candidate immune exposures from TCR beta sequences and from how often those sequences occurred across donors.

A note on this clone: The antigen it binds to is not known. No base quality values were provided; no much bigger clone lies one nucleotide off.

General study outcomes and caveats: According to a later genetic analysis, donors in an Asian-associated ancestry cluster had fewer N-insertions in productive TCRs than the approximately 610-donor mean. Presence/absence analyses assumed roughly uniform sequencing depth across donors, an assumption that may not hold. In both the original and validation cohorts, the classifier was reported to diagnose cytomegalovirus status with high specificity and sensitivity. A later analysis found that most CMV-associated TCR beta chains appeared HLA-restricted, with HLA associations seemingly driven largely by CMV exposure. Because the 87-base-pair reads could not distinguish some IMGT-functional V segments, including TRBV6-2 and TRBV6-3, those segments were excluded. Across donors, most TCR sequences were observed very rarely, whereas some public TCRs were present in many individuals. This cohort had only TCR beta chains sequenced, and the lack of alpha or paired-chain data limited which features could be detected. A further reported finding was that TCR beta sequences accurately predicted the HLA-A and HLA-B alleles for most subjects in the first cohort. Because counts were too low, some 17 rarely observed V segments, including chromosome 9 orphons, were excluded from the earlier analysis of under 650 of the donors. Compared with equally common non-associated chains, HLA-associated TCR beta chains in a later analysis were more clonally expanded and had lower generation probabilities. Linkage disequilibrium might explain the correlated functional status among segregating V segments, but an unknown experimental factor could not be ruled out. The only immune exposure information available for the cohort was CMV serostatus. Because HLA typing was missing for some donors at each locus, association tests included only the typed subset. According to a later analysis, TCR association rates differed among HLA loci, with DRB1 alleles showing the most associated TCRs and HLA-C alleles showing the fewest. In an earlier analysis of more than 450 of the donors, most TCR beta V segments were observed in productive rearrangements about 87% or about 30% of the time, broadly matching IMGT annotations. In a later genetic analysis, a missense DCLRE1C variant was associated with V-gene and J-gene trimming of TCR beta chains, and the association was replicated in an independent cohort. A few of the identified cytomegalovirus-associated TCR beta chains were confirmed in vitro to be specific for cytomegalovirus antigens. In a later analysis, several top co-occurrence clusters were reported to appear linked to parvovirus B19, influenza, CMV and Epstein-Barr virus. In a later analysis, about 16,000 TCR beta sequences were associated with specific HLA alleles at a false discovery rate of 0.05. The authors suggested that the approach could potentially be extended to other disease states and immunological phenotypes. When HLA alleles, especially DR and DQ, strongly co-occurred, TCR associations were difficult to assign to individual alleles. A group of highly shared sequence variants was considered likely to be a technical artifact of the sequencing pipeline. In the study, 150 to 200 TCR beta chains were listed as associated with cytomegalovirus.

The cohort was made up of 666 healthy bone marrow donors. At the time of sampling, every cohort member was nominally healthy, though immune exposures that went unrecorded were likely present. The donor was CMV seronegative and belonged to the group of 352 seronegative cohort members. A peripheral blood sample was provided by each donor, and peripheral blood mononuclear cells were used for TCR beta sequencing. The Qiagen DNeasy Blood Extraction Kit was used to extract genomic DNA from the blood cell samples. The germline V gene gives CDR1 as MNHEY and CDR2 as SVGAGI. V is clipped by 6 bases and J by 5 bases, and the sequence between their germline boundaries is 13 bases long. The CDR3 has 13 amino acids, counting the end cysteine and phenylalanine. Only CDR3 DNA is held: 39 bases, read in frame from base 1. Libraries were built with the immunoSEQ multiplex PCR assay. A mixture of 60 forward primers for TCR Vbeta segments and 13 reverse primers for TCR Jbeta segments was used in the multiplex PCR. The CDR3 region of rearranged TCR beta genes was amplified from genomic DNA with a multiplex PCR assay. The amplified TCR beta libraries were sequenced on the Illumina HiSeq System as 87-base-pair reads. Per the original workflow: In a later analysis, roughly 80 million unique TCR beta chains were counted across the roughly 700 repertoires, and approximately 11 million of these chains were shared by at least two donors. Raw reads were error-corrected and collapsed into unique sequences by a nearest-neighbor algorithm in which closely related sequences were merged to remove PCR and sequencing errors. Alignment of CDR3 sequences to IMGT reference sequences was used to assign V, D and J gene segments. For a sequence to be retained, a match of at least six nucleotides to both a V gene segment and a J gene segment was required. Rearrangements were classified as productive when the CDR3 lacked stop codons and remained in frame with V and J, and all other rearrangements were classified as non-productive. Following IMGT convention, CDR3 was defined as the stretch from the second conserved V-encoded cysteine to the conserved J-encoded phenylalanine. The earlier analysis of approximately 590 of the donors excluded any sequence lacking an unambiguous match to a single V gene segment. An earlier analysis of several hundred of the donors classified V segments as functional when productive rearrangements were above 56.7% and as segregating when the standard deviation between donors was above 5%. A statistical classification framework was developed to diagnose cytomegalovirus status using the catalog of TCR beta chain sequences. V and J gene assignment, in a later analysis, came from comparing TCR nucleotide sequences with IMGT/GENE-DB human TR gene sequences. The TCRdist pipeline was used in a later analysis to assign CDR3 sequences and most-parsimonious VDJ recombination scenarios. In a later analysis, each TCR beta chain was defined by its CDR3 amino acid sequence together with its V-gene family, and reads without a unique V-gene family were excluded. To address suspected cross-contamination and a sequencing artifact, a later analysis removed approximately 600 highly shared, low-generation-probability nucleotide sequences. A later analysis calculated a clonal expansion index for each public chain from normalized within-repertoire ranks of inferred template counts. In a later analysis, generation probabilities were computed using a VDJ recombination model fitted to out-of-frame rearrangements, and the results were checked against IGoR. In a later analysis, hypergeometric tests were used to score TCR-TCR, TCR-HLA and TCR-CMV co-occurrence, with a repertoire-size bias correction applied to TCR pairs. In a later analysis, false discovery rates were estimated by permuting HLA or CMV assignments 20 times. In a later analysis, co-occurring TCRs were grouped with DBSCAN, and TCRdist sequence similarity was added when clustering was performed within HLA-allele-positive subsets. Repertoires with fewer than 30,000 or more than 120,000 public chains, plus five repertoires with anomalous nucleotide sharing, were excluded from co-occurrence clustering. TCRdb provides this immuneACCESS table in a form limited to in-frame rearrangements. Some clones are lacking; in checked studies, under half of them reflect an unresolved V gene, and why the rest are absent is not known. That table furnishes V, J and clone size, whereas the DNA furnished D and trimming. This sample lists around 140,000 clones; more than 75% were detected once. The ten largest clones capture 2.4% of the sample.

Sequenced input: PBMCs. The rearrangement joined TRBV6-5 to TRBJ1-1, with no confidently assigned D gene. This receptor was identified in a man in his fifties in good health and CMV-seronegative. The CDR3 corresponds to CASSRRRDTEAFF. The DNA sequence follows: TGTGCCAGCAGCCGCAGACGGGATACTGAAGCTTTCTTT.